This T cell receptor beta chain was profiled in a study of blood T cell repertoires in COVID-19. Repertoires were generated with immunoSEQ multiplex PCR, while TCRdb's copy carries only in-frame clones and drops some. The table records about 210,000 clones, about 84% of them present only once. The germline CDR1 and CDR2 sequences are LGHDT and YNNKEL (reference sequence). This CDR3 contains 15 residues. V was clipped by 4 bases and J by 0 bases, with 11 bases between them. J is TRBJ2-3 and V is TRBV3-1 (or the pseudogene TRBV3-2); a possible D gene is TRBD2 (6 bases). Specimen: PBMCs or T cells enriched from blood (not recorded which). This receptor was taken from a man in his thirties or forties with acute COVID-19. DNA of the CDR3: TGTGCCAGCAGCCTGGGACTTCCTAGCACAGATACGCAGTATTTT. The encoded protein is CASSLGLPSTDTQYF.